This is a list of T cell receptor beta chains from one sample in a study of cytomegalovirus exposure and HLA in healthy donors. Only in-frame clones appear in the TCRdb table, and some are missing; sequencing was by immunoSEQ multiplex PCR. The repertoire includes 150,000 to 200,000 clones, about 82% of them detected once, and about 1.6% sits in the top ten. Sample: PBMCs. The receptor set was obtained from a young woman in good health and CMV-seronegative. CDR3s include the opening cysteine and the closing phenylalanine or tryptophan. A D gene is named only where the DNA matches it firmly. Not every row has a clone size; where given, it reads once, few, many or a size class.

clone size: -; V gene: TRBV13; D gene: -; J gene: TRBJ2-5; CDR3 protein: CASSQRTVQETQYF; CDR3 DNA: TGTGCCAGCAGCCAAAGGACAGTACAAGAGACCCAGTACTTC
clone size: few; V gene: TRBV7-8; D gene: TRBD1; J gene: TRBJ2-2; CDR3 protein: CASRTGTGTGELFF; CDR3 DNA: TGTGCCAGCAGGACCGGGACAGGCACCGGGGAGCTGTTTTTT
clone size: -; V gene: TRBV4-1; D gene: -; J gene: TRBJ2-6; CDR3 protein: CASSQVKGGISGANVLTF; CDR3 DNA: TGCGCCAGCAGCCAAGTGAAGGGGGGGATCTCTGGGGCCAACGTCCTGACTTTC
clone size: -; V gene: TRBV7-9; D gene: -; J gene: TRBJ2-7; CDR3 protein: CASSSTNDEQYF; CDR3 DNA: TGTGCCAGCAGCTCCACTAACGACGAGCAGTACTTC
clone size: -; V gene: TRBV13; D gene: -; J gene: TRBJ2-1; CDR3 protein: CASNGGYSYNEQFF; CDR3 DNA: TGTGCCAGCAACGGGGGATACTCCTACAATGAGCAGTTCTTC
clone size: -; V gene: TRBV19; D gene: -; J gene: TRBJ2-1; CDR3 protein: CASSIPSGAHNEQFF; CDR3 DNA: TGTGCCAGTAGTATACCGAGCGGAGCCCACAATGAGCAGTTCTTC
clone size: -; V gene: TRBV6-5; D gene: TRBD1; J gene: TRBJ1-2; CDR3 protein: CASSQGVTNYGYTF; CDR3 DNA: TGTGCCAGCAGTCAGGGGGTTACTAACTATGGCTACACCTTC
clone size: -; V gene: TRBV30; D gene: TRBD1; J gene: TRBJ1-1; CDR3 protein: CAWGQENTEAFF; CDR3 DNA: TGTGCCTGGGGACAGGAGAACACTGAAGCTTTCTTT
clone size: -; V gene: TRBV7-9; D gene: -; J gene: TRBJ2-7; CDR3 protein: CASSFGVAHEQYF; CDR3 DNA: TGTGCCAGCAGCTTTGGTGTAGCCCACGAGCAGTACTTC
clone size: -; V gene: TRBV6-5; D gene: TRBD2; J gene: TRBJ2-1; CDR3 protein: CASTPGTTYNEQFF; CDR3 DNA: TGTGCCAGCACCCCCGGGACTACCTACAATGAGCAGTTCTTC
clone size: -; V gene: TRBV6-1; D gene: TRBD1; J gene: TRBJ1-2; CDR3 protein: CASSEVEGAGYGYTF; CDR3 DNA: TGTGCCAGCAGTGAAGTCGAGGGGGCAGGCTATGGCTACACCTTC
clone size: -; V gene: TRBV7-2; D gene: TRBD2; J gene: TRBJ2-3; CDR3 protein: CASSLLGAGGSTDTQYF; CDR3 DNA: TGTGCCAGCAGCTTATTAGGAGCGGGGGGCAGCACAGATACGCAGTATTTT
clone size: -; V gene: TRBV30; D gene: -; J gene: TRBJ1-1; CDR3 protein: CAWRTTGSAFF; CDR3 DNA: TGTGCCTGGCGAACGACAGGCTCAGCTTTCTTT
clone size: -; V gene: TRBV9; D gene: -; J gene: TRBJ2-5; CDR3 protein: CASSVATGGGETQYF; CDR3 DNA: TGTGCCAGCAGCGTAGCAACGGGGGGCGGGGAGACCCAGTACTTC
clone size: -; V gene: TRBV10-3; D gene: -; J gene: TRBJ1-2; CDR3 protein: CAISDDSNYGYTF; CDR3 DNA: TGTGCCATCAGTGATGACAGTAACTATGGCTACACCTTC
clone size: -; V gene: TRBV18; D gene: TRBD1; J gene: TRBJ2-7; CDR3 protein: CASSPLAAGQGGEQYF; CDR3 DNA: TGTGCCAGCTCACCACTTGCCGCGGGACAGGGCGGCGAGCAGTACTTC
clone size: -; V gene: TRBV10-3; D gene: TRBD1; J gene: TRBJ1-1; CDR3 protein: CAISETGGGTEAFF; CDR3 DNA: TGTGCCATCAGTGAGACAGGGGGGGGTACTGAAGCTTTCTTT
clone size: -; V gene: TRBV9; D gene: -; J gene: TRBJ2-7; CDR3 protein: CASSTHGDISSYEQYF; CDR3 DNA: TGTGCCAGCAGCACCCACGGGGACATCTCGTCCTACGAGCAGTACTTC
clone size: -; V gene: TRBV29-1; D gene: -; J gene: TRBJ1-1; CDR3 protein: CSVVMVGTEAFF; CDR3 DNA: TGCAGCGTTGTGATGGTCGGGACAGAAGCTTTCTTT
clone size: -; V gene: TRBV15; D gene: TRBD1; J gene: TRBJ1-2; CDR3 protein: CATSRERQGAHYGYTF; CDR3 DNA: TGTGCCACCAGCAGAGAGCGACAGGGGGCACACTATGGCTACACCTTC
clone size: -; V gene: TRBV12-5; D gene: TRBD2; J gene: TRBJ2-1; CDR3 protein: CASGLGLAGHGGEQFF; CDR3 DNA: TGTGCTAGTGGTTTGGGACTAGCGGGCCATGGGGGTGAGCAGTTCTTC
clone size: -; V gene: TRBV9; D gene: TRBD1; J gene: TRBJ2-2; CDR3 protein: CASSSTGTGNTGELFF; CDR3 DNA: TGTGCCAGCAGCTCCACCGGGACAGGGAACACCGGGGAGCTGTTTTTT
clone size: -; V gene: TRBV10-3; D gene: -; J gene: TRBJ1-1; CDR3 protein: CAISVRENTEAFF; CDR3 DNA: TGTGCCATCAGTGTGAGGGAGAACACTGAAGCTTTCTTT
clone size: -; V gene: TRBV28; D gene: -; J gene: TRBJ1-2; CDR3 protein: CASSLRTGFAHGYTF; CDR3 DNA: TGTGCCAGCAGTCTCCGTACAGGTTTCGCCCATGGCTACACCTTC
clone size: -; V gene: TRBV6-5; D gene: -; J gene: TRBJ2-2; CDR3 protein: CASRRAATGELFF; CDR3 DNA: TGTGCCAGCAGGCGTGCCGCGACCGGGGAGCTGTTTTTT
clone size: -; V gene: TRBV2; D gene: TRBD1; J gene: TRBJ1-5; CDR3 protein: CASSQTGGSQPQHF; CDR3 DNA: TGTGCCAGCAGTCAGACAGGGGGCAGTCAGCCCCAGCATTTT
clone size: -; V gene: TRBV25-1; D gene: TRBD2; J gene: TRBJ2-3; CDR3 protein: CARYELAGVRDGTDTQYF; CDR3 DNA: TGTGCCCGCTACGAACTAGCGGGAGTACGAGATGGCACAGATACGCAGTATTTT
clone size: -; V gene: TRBV7-9; D gene: -; J gene: TRBJ2-7; CDR3 protein: CASSSTSNPVYEQYF; CDR3 DNA: TGTGCCAGCAGCTCTACTAGCAACCCGGTTTACGAGCAGTACTTC
clone size: -; V gene: TRBV21-1; D gene: -; J gene: TRBJ2-1; CDR3 protein: CASSKLGTGDSSPYNEQFF; CDR3 DNA: TGTGCCAGCAGCAAACTTGGGACGGGGGATTCGAGCCCCTACAATGAGCAGTTCTTC
clone size: -; V gene: TRBV5-4; D gene: TRBD1; J gene: TRBJ1-2; CDR3 protein: CASSPGGTHDGYTF; CDR3 DNA: TGTGCCAGCAGCCCAGGGGGCACCCATGATGGCTACACCTTC
clone size: once; V gene: TRBV18; D gene: -; J gene: TRBJ1-4; CDR3 protein: CASSPSFRGEKLFF; CDR3 DNA: TGTGCCAGCTCACCAAGTTTCAGAGGTGAAAAACTGTTTTTT
clone size: -; V gene: TRBV29-1; D gene: -; J gene: TRBJ1-4; CDR3 protein: CSVEPGVEEKLFF; CDR3 DNA: TGCAGCGTTGAGCCGGGGGTGGAGGAAAAACTGTTTTTT
clone size: -; V gene: TRBV11-2; D gene: -; J gene: TRBJ2-2; CDR3 protein: CASSRTRDTGELFF; CDR3 DNA: TGTGCCAGCAGCCGAACTAGGGATACCGGGGAGCTGTTTTTT
clone size: -; V gene: TRBV7-9; D gene: TRBD2; J gene: TRBJ2-7; CDR3 protein: CASTVVRAGYEQYF; CDR3 DNA: TGTGCCAGTACCGTAGTGCGAGCGGGATACGAGCAGTACTTC
clone size: -; V gene: TRBV7-9; D gene: -; J gene: TRBJ2-7; CDR3 protein: CASSRGDSDFYEQYF; CDR3 DNA: TGTGCCAGCAGCCGCGGGGACAGTGACTTCTACGAGCAGTACTTC
clone size: -; V gene: TRBV19; D gene: -; J gene: TRBJ2-2; CDR3 protein: CASTYRLVGDTGELFF; CDR3 DNA: TGTGCCAGTACCTACCGACTAGTCGGGGACACCGGGGAGCTGTTTTTT
clone size: once; V gene: TRBV29-1; D gene: TRBD1; J gene: TRBJ1-1; CDR3 protein: CSVDRQGATEAFF; CDR3 DNA: TGCAGCGTTGATCGACAGGGGGCCACTGAAGCTTTCTTT
clone size: -; V gene: TRBV19; D gene: TRBD2; J gene: TRBJ2-5; CDR3 protein: CASSTGLAGGYQETQYF; CDR3 DNA: TGTGCCAGTAGTACAGGACTAGCGGGGGGATACCAAGAGACCCAGTACTTC
clone size: -; V gene: TRBV7-6; D gene: -; J gene: TRBJ2-5; CDR3 protein: CASSLIVAPSQETQYF; CDR3 DNA: TGTGCCAGCAGCTTAATAGTAGCGCCCTCCCAAGAGACCCAGTACTTC
clone size: -; V gene: TRBV7-2; D gene: -; J gene: TRBJ2-7; CDR3 protein: CASSLGPFPGSSYEQYF; CDR3 DNA: TGTGCCAGCAGCTTAGGCCCATTTCCCGGGAGCTCCTACGAGCAGTACTTC
clone size: -; V gene: TRBV5-1; D gene: TRBD1; J gene: TRBJ1-1; CDR3 protein: CASSSGQLMNTEAFF; CDR3 DNA: TGCGCCAGCAGCTCGGGACAGCTCATGAACACTGAAGCTTTCTTT
clone size: once; V gene: TRBV11-2; D gene: TRBD1; J gene: TRBJ1-2; CDR3 protein: CASSLGIGTEMSYGYTF; CDR3 DNA: TGTGCCAGCAGCTTAGGCATTGGGACAGAAATGAGCTATGGCTACACCTTC
clone size: few; V gene: TRBV10-3; D gene: -; J gene: TRBJ2-5; CDR3 protein: CAIGGGRETQYF; CDR3 DNA: TGTGCCATCGGTGGCGGTAGAGAGACCCAGTACTTC
clone size: -; V gene: TRBV19; D gene: TRBD1; J gene: TRBJ2-7; CDR3 protein: CASSTAGTGSYEQYF; CDR3 DNA: TGTGCCAGTAGCACAGCCGGGACAGGCTCCTACGAGCAGTACTTC
clone size: -; V gene: TRBV5-1; D gene: TRBD2; J gene: TRBJ2-3; CDR3 protein: CASSLGEGLDTQYF; CDR3 DNA: TGCGCCAGCAGCTTGGGGGAGGGCTTAGATACGCAGTATTTT
clone size: -; V gene: TRBV19; D gene: TRBD2; J gene: TRBJ2-7; CDR3 protein: CASSIGMSLAGGYSYEQYF; CDR3 DNA: TGTGCCAGTAGTATAGGGATGAGCTTAGCGGGAGGCTACTCCTACGAGCAGTACTTC
clone size: -; V gene: TRBV15; D gene: -; J gene: TRBJ1-2; CDR3 protein: CATSPGRGYGYTF; CDR3 DNA: TGTGCCACCAGCCCCGGCAGGGGATATGGCTACACCTTC
clone size: -; V gene: TRBV4-1; D gene: -; J gene: TRBJ1-2; CDR3 protein: CASSQDRLLHGYTF; CDR3 DNA: TGCGCCAGCAGCCAAGACCGCCTATTGCATGGCTACACCTTC
clone size: -; V gene: TRBV5-8; D gene: -; J gene: TRBJ1-5; CDR3 protein: CASSLVGHNNQPQHF; CDR3 DNA: TGTGCCAGCAGCTTAGTGGGACACAACAATCAGCCCCAGCATTTT
clone size: -; V gene: TRBV6-4; D gene: TRBD1; J gene: TRBJ2-3; CDR3 protein: CASSSYRGSTDTQYF; CDR3 DNA: TGTGCCAGCAGTTCTTACAGGGGAAGCACAGATACGCAGTATTTT
clone size: -; V gene: TRBV19; D gene: TRBD2; J gene: TRBJ2-2; CDR3 protein: CATEGLAGARAGELFF; CDR3 DNA: TGTGCCACCGAGGGACTAGCGGGGGCCCGGGCCGGGGAGCTGTTTTTT
clone size: -; V gene: TRBV7-3; D gene: TRBD1; J gene: TRBJ2-7; CDR3 protein: CASSVQGANPEYEQYF; CDR3 DNA: TGTGCCAGCAGCGTCCAGGGGGCAAACCCTGAGTACGAGCAGTACTTC
clone size: once; V gene: TRBV27; D gene: -; J gene: TRBJ1-2; CDR3 protein: CASSLARSYGYTF; CDR3 DNA: TGTGCCAGCAGTTTGGCTCGGAGCTATGGCTACACCTTC
clone size: -; V gene: TRBV2; D gene: TRBD1; J gene: TRBJ2-5; CDR3 protein: CASSSDRAQETQYF; CDR3 DNA: TGTGCCAGCAGCTCCGACAGGGCCCAAGAGACCCAGTACTTC
clone size: -; V gene: TRBV6-6; D gene: -; J gene: TRBJ1-1; CDR3 protein: CASNPGGVLMNTEAFF; CDR3 DNA: TGTGCCAGCAACCCCGGGGGGGTGTTAATGAACACTGAAGCTTTCTTT
clone size: -; V gene: TRBV7-9; D gene: TRBD2; J gene: TRBJ2-5; CDR3 protein: CASRTSGGTQETQYF; CDR3 DNA: TGTGCCAGCAGGACTAGCGGGGGAACACAAGAGACCCAGTACTTC
clone size: -; V gene: TRBV19; D gene: -; J gene: TRBJ1-1; CDR3 protein: CASRPPSGVTEAFF; CDR3 DNA: TGTGCCAGTAGGCCCCCCTCGGGTGTCACTGAAGCTTTCTTT
clone size: -; V gene: TRBV7-8; D gene: -; J gene: TRBJ2-7; CDR3 protein: CASSLLGGGVDEQYF; CDR3 DNA: TGTGCCAGCAGCCTCCTTGGCGGCGGGGTGGACGAGCAGTACTTC
clone size: -; V gene: TRBV6-1; D gene: TRBD1; J gene: TRBJ1-5; CDR3 protein: CASSRQGNQPQHF; CDR3 DNA: TGTGCCAGCAGTCGACAGGGGAATCAGCCCCAGCATTTT
clone size: -; V gene: TRBV19; D gene: -; J gene: TRBJ1-1; CDR3 protein: CASSIDREAFF; CDR3 DNA: TGTGCCAGTAGTATCGACAGGGAAGCTTTCTTT